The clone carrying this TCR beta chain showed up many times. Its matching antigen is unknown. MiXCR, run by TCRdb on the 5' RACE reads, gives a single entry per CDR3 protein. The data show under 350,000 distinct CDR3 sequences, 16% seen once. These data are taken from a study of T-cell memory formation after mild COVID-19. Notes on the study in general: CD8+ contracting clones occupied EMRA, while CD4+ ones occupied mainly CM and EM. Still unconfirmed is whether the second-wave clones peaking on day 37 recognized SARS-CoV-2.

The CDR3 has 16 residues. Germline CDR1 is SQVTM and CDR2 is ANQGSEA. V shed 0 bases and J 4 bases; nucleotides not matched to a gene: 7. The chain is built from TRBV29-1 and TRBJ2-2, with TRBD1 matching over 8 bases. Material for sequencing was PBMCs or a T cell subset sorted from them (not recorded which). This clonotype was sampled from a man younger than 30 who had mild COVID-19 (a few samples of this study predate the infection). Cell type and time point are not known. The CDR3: CSVEDPGTGPTGELFF. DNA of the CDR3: TGCAGCGTTGAAGACCCCGGGACAGGACCCACCGGGGAGCTGTTTTTT.